This T cell receptor (beta chain) was identified during a study of cytomegalovirus exposure and HLA in healthy donors. The V gene end was trimmed by 2 bases and the J gene end by 4 bases; junction bases not matched to a gene: 8. The CDR3 is made up of 16 amino acids. Amplification used 60 Vbeta primers and 13 Jbeta primers. Generated by immunoSEQ multiplex PCR, the TCRdb table keeps only in-frame clones and is missing some. The data contain about 92,000 clones, more than 60% of them singletons. The chain is built from TRBV23-1 and TRBJ1-5, with 7 bases identical to TRBD1. TRBV23-1 is given ORF status, its function remaining uncertain. This clonotype was obtained from a man aged 45-60 years in good health and CMV-seropositive. Sequenced input: PBMCs. The DNA for the CDR3 is TGCGCCAGCAGTCAAACCGACAGGGCGAGGAATCAGCCCCAGCATTTT. Protein: CASSQTDRARNQPQHF.